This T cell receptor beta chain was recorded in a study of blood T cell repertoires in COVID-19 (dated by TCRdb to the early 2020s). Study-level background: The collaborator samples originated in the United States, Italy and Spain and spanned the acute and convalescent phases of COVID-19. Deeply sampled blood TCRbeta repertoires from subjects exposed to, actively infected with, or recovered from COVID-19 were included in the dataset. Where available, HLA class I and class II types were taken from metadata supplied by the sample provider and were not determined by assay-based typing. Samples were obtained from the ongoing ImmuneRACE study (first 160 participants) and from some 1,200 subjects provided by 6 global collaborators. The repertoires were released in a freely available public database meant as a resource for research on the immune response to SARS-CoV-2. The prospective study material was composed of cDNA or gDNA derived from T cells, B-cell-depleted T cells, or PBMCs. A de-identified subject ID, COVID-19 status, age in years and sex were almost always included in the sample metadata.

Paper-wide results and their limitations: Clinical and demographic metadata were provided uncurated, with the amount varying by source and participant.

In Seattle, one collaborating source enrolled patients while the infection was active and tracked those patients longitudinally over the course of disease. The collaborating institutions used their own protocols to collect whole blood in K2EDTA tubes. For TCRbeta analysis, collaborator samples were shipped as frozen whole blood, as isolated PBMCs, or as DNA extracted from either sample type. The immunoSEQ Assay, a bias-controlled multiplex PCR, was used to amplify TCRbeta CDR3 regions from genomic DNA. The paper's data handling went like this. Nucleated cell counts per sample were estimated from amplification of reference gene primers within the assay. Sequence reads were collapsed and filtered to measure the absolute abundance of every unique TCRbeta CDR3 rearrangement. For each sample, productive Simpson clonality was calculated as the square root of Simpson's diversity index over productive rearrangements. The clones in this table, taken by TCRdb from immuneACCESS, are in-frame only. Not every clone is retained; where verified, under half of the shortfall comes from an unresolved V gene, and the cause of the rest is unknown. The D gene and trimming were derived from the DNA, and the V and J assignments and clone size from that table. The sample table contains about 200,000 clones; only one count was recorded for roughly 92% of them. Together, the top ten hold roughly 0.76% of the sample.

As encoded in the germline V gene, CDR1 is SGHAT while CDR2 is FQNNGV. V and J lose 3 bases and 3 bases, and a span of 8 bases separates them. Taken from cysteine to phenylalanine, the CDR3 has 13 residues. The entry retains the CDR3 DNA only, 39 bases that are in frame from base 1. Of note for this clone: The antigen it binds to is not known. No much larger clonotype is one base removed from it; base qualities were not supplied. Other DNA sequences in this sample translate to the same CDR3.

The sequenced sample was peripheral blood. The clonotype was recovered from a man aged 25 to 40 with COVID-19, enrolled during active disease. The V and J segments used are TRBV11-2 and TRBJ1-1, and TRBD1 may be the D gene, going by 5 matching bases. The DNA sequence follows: TGTGCCAGCAGCTTGGCAGGGTACACTGAAGCTTTCTTT. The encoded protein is CASSLAGYTEAFF.